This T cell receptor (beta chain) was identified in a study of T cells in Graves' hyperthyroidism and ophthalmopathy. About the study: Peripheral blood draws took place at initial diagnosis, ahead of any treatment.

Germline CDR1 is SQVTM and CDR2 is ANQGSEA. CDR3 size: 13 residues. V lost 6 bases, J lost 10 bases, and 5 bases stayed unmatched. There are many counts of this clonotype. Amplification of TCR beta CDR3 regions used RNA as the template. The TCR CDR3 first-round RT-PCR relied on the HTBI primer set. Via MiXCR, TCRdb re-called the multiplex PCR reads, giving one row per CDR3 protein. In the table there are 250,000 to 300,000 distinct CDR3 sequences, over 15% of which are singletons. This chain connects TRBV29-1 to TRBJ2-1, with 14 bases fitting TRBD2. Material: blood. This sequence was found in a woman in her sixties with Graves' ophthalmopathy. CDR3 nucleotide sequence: TGCAGCGTACTGACTAGCGGGGGGGACGAGCAGTTCTTC. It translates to CSVLTSGGDEQFF.